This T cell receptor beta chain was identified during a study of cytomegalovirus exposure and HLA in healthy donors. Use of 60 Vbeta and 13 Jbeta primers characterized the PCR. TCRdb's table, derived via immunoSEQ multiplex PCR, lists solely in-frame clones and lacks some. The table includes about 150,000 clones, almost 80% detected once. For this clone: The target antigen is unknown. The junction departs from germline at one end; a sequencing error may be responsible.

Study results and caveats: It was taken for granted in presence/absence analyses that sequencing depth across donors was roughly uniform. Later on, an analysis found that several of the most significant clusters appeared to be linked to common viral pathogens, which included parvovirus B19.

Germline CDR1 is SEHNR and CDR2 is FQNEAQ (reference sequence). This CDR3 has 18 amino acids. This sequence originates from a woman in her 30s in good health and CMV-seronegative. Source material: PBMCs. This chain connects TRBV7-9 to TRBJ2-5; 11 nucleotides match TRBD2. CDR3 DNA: TGTGCCAGCAGCATAGCGGGGGGGCCGATGGATCTTGCTGAGACCCAGTACTTC. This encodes CASSIAGGPMDLAETQYF.